The present T cell receptor beta chain was sequenced within a study of blood T cell repertoires in COVID-19. Trimming cost V 4 bases and J 2 bases, with 8 bases left between them. Germline V lookup: CDR1 LNHDA, CDR2 SQIVND (reference sequence). The CDR3 is made up of 14 amino acids. Here immunoSEQ multiplex PCR was the method, and the copy in TCRdb shows in-frame clones only, minus some. Among over 130,000 clones listed, 82% were seen once. With respect to this clone: Additional DNA sequences in this sample encode the identical CDR3.

The source material was peripheral blood. This chain uses TRBV19 with TRBJ2-2; D gene unclear. The sequence derives from a woman aged 80 or over with acute or convalescent COVID-19. As DNA, the CDR3 is TGTGCCAGTAGTAATACAGTTAACACCGGGGAGCTGTTTTTT. Amino acids: CASSNTVNTGELFF.